One sample yielded the 5 T cell receptor beta chains listed below, sequenced in a study of T cells in Graves' hyperthyroidism and ophthalmopathy. TCR beta CDR3 regions were amplified from RNA transcripts. The HTBI primer set drove a first-round RT-PCR of the TCR CDR3. From the multiplex PCR reads, TCRdb called clonotypes with MiXCR, one entry per CDR3 protein. The repertoire includes 300,000 to 400,000 distinct CDR3 sequences, about 18% of them detected once, and 49% sits in the top ten. Sequencing input: blood. The receptor set was obtained from a woman between 50 and 59 years old with Graves' hyperthyroidism.

This clonotype was counted at least ten times. This chain links TRBV9 with TRBJ1-2, with D maybe TRBD1 (6 bases). Trimming removed 4 bases from V and 0 bases from J, with 10 bases in between. Germline CDR1 and CDR2: SGDLS and YYNGEE. This CDR3 has 14 residues. CDR3 in amino acids: CASSRGKANYGYTF. CDR3 bases: TGTGCCAGCAGCAGGGGGAAGGCTAACTATGGCTACACCTTC.

The sample holds many counts of this clonotype. The rearrangement uses TRBV11-1 and TRBJ2-5, with 13 positions matching TRBD2. The CDR3 runs to 19 residues. Germline V lookup: CDR1 SGHAT, CDR2 FQDESV (reference sequence). The V gene end was trimmed by 5 bases and the J gene end by 4 bases; junction bases not matched to a gene: 16. The CDR3 region has the DNA TGTGCCAGCAGCCCCCGCCCCCGACTAGCGGGGGGATCTTTAGAGACCCAGTACTTC. This translates into CASSPRPRLAGGSLETQYF. Supplemented by reference TRBV11-1 and TRBJ2-5, the full variable domain reads EAEVAQSPRYKITEKSQAVAFWCDPISGHATLYWYRQILGQGPELLVQFQDESVVDDSQLPKDRFSAERLKGVDSTLKIQPAELGDSAMYLCASSPRPRLAGGSLETQYFGPGTRLLVL.

At least ten counts were recorded for this clonotype. J is TRBJ2-3 and V is TRBV11-3, with 13 bases identical to TRBD2. V lost 2 bases and J lost 4; bases outside the gene matches: 3. This CDR3 has 16 amino acids. Germline CDR1 reads SGHNT; CDR2 reads YENEEA. CDR3 in DNA: TGTGCCAGCAGCTTAAGGACTAGCGGGAGTCCAGATACGCAGTATTTT. As protein: CASSLRTSGSPDTQYF.

This clonotype was seen a handful of times. The J gene is TRBJ2-7, the V gene TRBV7-9, with D perhaps TRBD2 (6 bases). The germline V gene has CDR1 SEHNR and CDR2 FQNEAQ (reference sequence). This CDR3 has 17 residues. Trimming cost V 8 bases and J 5 bases, with 28 bases left between them. CDR3 loop: CASARRPSTRSLDEQYF. The CDR3 nucleotides read TGTGCCAGCGCACGCCGACCTTCGACTAGAAGCTTGGACGAGCAGTACTTC.

This clonotype was seen at least ten times. J is TRBJ2-5 and V is TRBV20-1; D is perhaps TRBD1 or TRBD2 (6 bases each). This CDR3 spans 13 amino acids. Germline CDR1 DFQATT, CDR2 SNEGSKA (reference sequence). Trimming cost V 1 base and J 6 bases, with 12 bases left between them. The CDR3, as DNA: TGCAGTGCTAGAGTTGGGGGGCAGCAGACCCAGTACTTC. Its protein is CSARVGGQQTQYF.